A selection of T cell receptor beta chains follows, all from one sample in a study of blood T cells in healthy people across ages. TCRdb analysed the 5' RACE reads with MiXCR anew, one entry per CDR3 protein. The table includes around 500,000 distinct CDR3 sequences, 40% to 55% detected once. Sequences were obtained from blood. These receptors were taken from a man aged 80 or over in good health. CDR3s include the opening cysteine and the closing phenylalanine or tryptophan. A D gene is named only where the DNA matches it firmly. The size field is filled for only some rows; it gives once, few, many or a size class.

>15|-|TRBJ2-1|TRBV3-1|-
TGTGCCAGCACCCCGTCGTGGGGGTCCTACAATGAGCAGTTCTTC
CASTPSWGSYNEQFF
>14|-|TRBJ1-5|TRBV7-2|few
TGTGCCAGCAGCCCCCGGGCGAACTATTGGCCCCAGCATTTT
CASSPRANYWPQHF
>12|-|TRBJ1-5|TRBV20-1|-
TGCAGTGCTAGCAGGGCCGCTGGGCCCCAGCATTTT
CSASRAAGPQHF
>15|TRBD2|TRBJ2-5|TRBV5-1|-
TGCGCCAGCTACCAGGTAGCGGGAATGCAAGAGACCCAGTACTTC
CASYQVAGMQETQYF
>15|-|TRBJ2-1|TRBV5-5|-
TGTGCCAGCAGCTGGGCCTCTACCTCGTCAGAGACCCAGTTCTTC
CASSWASTSSETQFF
>16|TRBD2|TRBJ2-5|TRBV9|-
TGTGCCAGCAGCGTATCAGCGGGAGGAATCCTAGAGACCCAGTACTTC
CASSVSAGGILETQYF
>13|-|TRBJ2-5|TRBV7-8|-
TGTGCCAGCAGCTCTTGGCAAGTAGAGACCCAGTACTTC
CASSSWQVETQYF
>13|-|TRBJ2-5|TRBV18|-
TGTGCCAGCTCACCGGGCGGGATGAATGAGCAGTACTTC
CASSPGGMNEQYF
>18|-|TRBJ1-6|TRBV6-5|-
TGTGCCAGCAGTTACTACCATCGAGGGAGCTCCTATAATTCACCCCTCCACTTT
CASSYYHRGSSYNSPLHF
>13|-|TRBJ2-4|TRBV2|few
TGTGCCAGCAAAAAAGACGCTCTAAACATTCAGTACTTC
CASKKDALNIQYF
>14|-|TRBJ1-6|TRBV27|-
TGTGCCAGCAGTGCCCGGGACAAAAATTCACCCCTCCACTTT
CASSARDKNSPLHF
>17|TRBD2|TRBJ2-1|TRBV7-9|few
TGTGCCAGCAGCTCCCTCCTAGCGGGAGGGAATTACAATGAGCAGTTCTTC
CASSSLLAGGNYNEQFF
>17|TRBD2|TRBJ2-3|TRBV4-3|-
TGCGCCAGCAGCCAAGATCTAGGGCGGGAGGCCACAGATACGCAGTATTTT
CASSQDLGREATDTQYF
>14|TRBD1|TRBJ1-6|TRBV19|-
TGTGCCAGTAGTCCCGGGACAGGGCAGACACCCCTCCACTTT
CASSPGTGQTPLHF
>14|-|TRBJ2-3|TRBV2|few
TGTGCCAGCATTCCAGGCGGGGGCACAGATACGCAGTATTTT
CASIPGGGTDTQYF
>15|-|TRBJ1-2|TRBV10-3|-
TGTGCCATCAGTGATTCCCCCGGGAATAGGAATGGCTACACCTTC
CAISDSPGNRNGYTF
>11|-|TRBJ2-7|TRBV12-3/TRBV12-4|few
TGTGCCAGCAGAGCAAATTACGAGCAGTACTTC
CASRANYEQYF
>12|-|TRBJ1-2|TRBV6-5|many
TGTGCCAGCAGTCCTGGGATTTATGGCTACACCTTC
CASSPGIYGYTF
>12|-|TRBJ2-1|TRBV4-3|few
TGCGCCAGCAGCCAGGACCACAATGAGCAGTTCTTC
CASSQDHNEQFF
>15|-|TRBJ2-7|TRBV4-1|once
TGCGCCAGCAGCCAAACAGGCAACCAGAACTACGAGCAGTACTTC
CASSQTGNQNYEQYF
>15|TRBD2|TRBJ2-3|TRBV11-2|-
TGTGCCAGCAGCTTAGATCGGGGGGATACAGATACGCAGTATTTT
CASSLDRGDTDTQYF
>14|-|TRBJ2-2|TRBV7-2|-
TGTGCCAGCAGCTCCACCCCGCAGGGCGGGGAGCTGTTTTTT
CASSSTPQGGELFF
>14|-|TRBJ1-1|TRBV12-3/TRBV12-4|-
TGTGCCAGCAGTCCGGGACGACTGAACACTGAAGCTTTCTTT
CASSPGRLNTEAFF
>15|-|TRBJ2-1|TRBV12-3/TRBV12-4|once
TGTGCCAGCAGTCTATCTAGAGGTGGAGACAATGAGCAGTTCTTC
CASSLSRGGDNEQFF
>14|-|TRBJ2-2|TRBV7-2|-
TGTGCCAGCAGCTTAGCGTTGGGGGCTGGGGAACTGTTTTTT
CASSLALGAGELFF
>15|-|TRBJ1-5|TRBV20-1|-
TGCAGTGCTAGTCCTTCCAGTAATAGCAATCAGCCCCAGCATTTT
CSASPSSNSNQPQHF
>14|-|TRBJ1-4|TRBV2|-
TGTGCCAGCAGTGCAGTCCCGACTGGTGAAAAACTGTTTTTT
CASSAVPTGEKLFF
>13|-|TRBJ2-3|TRBV24-1|-
TGTGCCACCAGTCGCGGGGACACAGATACGCAGTATTTT
CATSRGDTDTQYF
>15|TRBD2|TRBJ2-1|TRBV7-2|few
TGTGCCAGCAGCCCGGGACTAGCGGGAAGGAATGAGCAGTTCTTC
CASSPGLAGRNEQFF
>15|-|TRBJ2-1|TRBV4-3|-
TGCGCCAGCAGCCAAAGACCAGCGGCATACAATGAGCAGTTCTTC
CASSQRPAAYNEQFF
>12|TRBD1|TRBJ2-4|TRBV6-2/TRBV6-3|-
TGTGCCAGCAGTTACTCCGAGGGGGCTCAGTACTTC
CASSYSEGAQYF
>14|-|TRBJ2-3|TRBV7-9|-
TGTGCCAGCAGCTCCGCCGAAATCCCAGATACGCAGTATTTT
CASSSAEIPDTQYF
>15|-|TRBJ2-1|TRBV5-1|few
TGCGCCAGCAGCTTGGGGGGGGAGTCATCCAATGAGCAGTTCTTC
CASSLGGESSNEQFF
>14|-|TRBJ2-2|TRBV7-9|-
TGTGCCAGCAGCTTGGATCCAGCCACCGGGGAGCTGTTTTTT
CASSLDPATGELFF
>14|-|TRBJ2-7|TRBV9|few
TGTGCCAGCAGCGACTCAGGGTCGGGGTACGAGCAGTACTTC
CASSDSGSGYEQYF
>13|TRBD1|TRBJ2-4|TRBV20-1|-
TGCAGTGCTAGGAGGACAGGGGGGGCCTCTTCGTACTTC
CSARRTGGASSYF
>15|TRBD2|TRBJ2-1|TRBV7-2|-
TGTGCCAGCAGTCAAGGTTCTAGCGGGAACAATGAGCAGTTCTTC
CASSQGSSGNNEQFF
>14|-|TRBJ2-5|TRBV6-6|many
TGTGCCAGCAGTTACTTGGGGCGCGGGGAGACCCAGTACTTC
CASSYLGRGETQYF